Reported below is one T cell receptor (beta chain). Antigen specificity is unknown. This sample was included in a study of beta chain features in type 1 diabetes. Overall study findings and caveats: Patients' naive, central memory and Treg TCRB repertoires seemed closer to one another than those of healthy donors. All four CD4+ subsets from Type 1 diabetes patients carried moderately but significantly shorter TCRB CDR3s. Insertions were fewer and deletions more numerous at VDJ junctions in type 1 diabetes patients.

Trimming took 2 bases from V and 2 from J, leaving 15 bases between them. The CDR3 runs 16 residues. Germline assignment: CDR1 MNHEY and CDR2 SMNVEV (reference sequence). Reverse transcribing all isolated RNA meant expressed TCRB transcripts were sequenced. Repertoires were generated with immunoSEQ multiplex PCR, while TCRdb's copy carries only in-frame clones and drops some. The table records fewer than 450,000 clones, roughly 13% of them present only once. The source of this sequence is a woman in her late teens or twenties with type 1 diabetes. The gene calls are TRBV27 and TRBJ1-2, with a tentative D call TRBD1 (6 bases). Sequencing was carried out using naive CD4+ T cells from blood. CDR3 protein: CASSLRRGSLNYGYTF. The DNA for the CDR3 is TGTGCCAGCAGTTTACGCAGGGGTTCTCTAAACTATGGCTACACCTTC.